The present entry profiles one TCR beta chain with its context. What it recognizes is unknown. This table comes from immunoSEQ multiplex PCR, and its TCRdb copy is limited to in-frame clones, with some not included. Of about 150,000 clones in the sample, 90% were seen once. This CDR3 comprises 12 residues. Per germline, CDR1 MDHEN and CDR2 SYDVKM. The junction had 4 bases not matched to a gene; V was cut back by 1 base and J by 13 bases. The sample comes from a study of T cell responses to AZD1222 COVID-19 vaccine. Study-level points and caveats: Nearly half of the spike-specific TCRs reportedly recognize variant regions that carry no mutations. Regions 160-218 and 743-854 dominated among vaccine-associated CD4 TCRs spanning spike.

Recipients boosted at about 4 weeks or about 12 weeks are pooled. The gene calls are TRBV28 and TRBJ2-4; 7 nucleotides match TRBD1. The TCR comes from an adult who received the AZD1222 COVID-19 vaccine. The sample consisted of peripheral blood, taken 28 days after the second AZD1222 dose. CDR3 DNA sequence: TGTGCCAGCAGTTTATCGCCGGGACAGCAGTACTTC. As protein: CASSLSPGQQYF.